This TCR beta chain emerged from a study of radiotherapy plus CTLA-4 blockade in lung cancer. TCRdb's table, derived via immunoSEQ multiplex PCR, lists solely in-frame clones and lacks some. The sample holds 60,000 to 70,000 clones; roughly 85% are singletons and the top ten take roughly 10%. Note on this clone: Its antigen is not known.

Study-wide results and caveats: After treatment with radiotherapy plus ipilimumab, TCR clones that came from the tumor expanded in blood.

Focal radiation and CTLA-4 blockade (ipilimumab) were tested in chemo-refractory metastatic non-small-cell lung cancer patients. The sample here was peripheral blood, taken from a patient treated with radiotherapy plus ipilimumab. The clonotype was recovered from a human donor with non-small cell lung cancer who had a complete response to radiotherapy plus ipilimumab.

CDR3 residues: CASSGTPEGNQPQHF. The CDR3 coding sequence is TGTGCCAGCTCGGGAACCCCCGAAGGAAATCAGCCCCAGCATTTT. The chain recombines TRBV18 with TRBJ1-5; D gene ambiguous. V was clipped by 6 bases and J by 4 bases, with 16 bases between them. Germline V gene lookup returns CDR1 KGHSH and CDR2 LQKENI. This CDR3 is 15 amino acids long.